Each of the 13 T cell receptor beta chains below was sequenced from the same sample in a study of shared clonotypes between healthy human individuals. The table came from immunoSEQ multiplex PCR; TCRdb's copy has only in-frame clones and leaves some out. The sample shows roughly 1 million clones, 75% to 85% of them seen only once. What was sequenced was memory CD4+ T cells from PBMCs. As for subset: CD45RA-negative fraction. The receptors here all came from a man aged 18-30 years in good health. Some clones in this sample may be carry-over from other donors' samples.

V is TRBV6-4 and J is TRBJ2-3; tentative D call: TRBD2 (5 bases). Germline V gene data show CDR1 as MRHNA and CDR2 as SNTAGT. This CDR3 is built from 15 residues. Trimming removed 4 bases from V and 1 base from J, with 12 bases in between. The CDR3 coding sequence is TGTGCCAGCAGTGTGAGGGCTCTGGGCACAGATACGCAGTATTTT. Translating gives CASSVRALGTDTQYF.

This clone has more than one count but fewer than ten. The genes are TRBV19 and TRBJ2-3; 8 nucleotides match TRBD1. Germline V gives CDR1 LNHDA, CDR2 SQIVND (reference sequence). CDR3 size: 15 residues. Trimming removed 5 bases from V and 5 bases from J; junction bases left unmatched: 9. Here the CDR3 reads CASSDAGGGGDTQYF. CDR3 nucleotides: TGTGCCAGTAGTGATGCAGGGGGCGGTGGAGATACGCAGTATTTT.

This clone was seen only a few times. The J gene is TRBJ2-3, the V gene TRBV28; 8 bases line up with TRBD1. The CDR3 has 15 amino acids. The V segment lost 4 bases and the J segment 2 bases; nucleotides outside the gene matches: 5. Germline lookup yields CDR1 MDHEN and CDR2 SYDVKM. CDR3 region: CASSSRTGYTDTQYF. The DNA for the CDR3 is TGTGCCAGCAGTTCGCGGACAGGGTACACAGATACGCAGTATTTT.

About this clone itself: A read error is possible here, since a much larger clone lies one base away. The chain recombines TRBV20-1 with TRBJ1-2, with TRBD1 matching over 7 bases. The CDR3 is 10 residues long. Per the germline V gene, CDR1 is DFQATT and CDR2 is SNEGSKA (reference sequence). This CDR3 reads CSPGQDGCTF. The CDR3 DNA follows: TGCAGTCCCGGACAGGATGGCTGCACCTTC.

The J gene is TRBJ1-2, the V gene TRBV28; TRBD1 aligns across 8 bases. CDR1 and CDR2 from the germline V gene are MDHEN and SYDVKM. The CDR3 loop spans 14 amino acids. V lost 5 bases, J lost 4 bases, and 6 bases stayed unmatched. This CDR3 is CASSGQGRGYGYTF. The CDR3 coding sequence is TGTGCCAGCAGTGGACAGGGTCGGGGCTATGGCTACACCTTC.

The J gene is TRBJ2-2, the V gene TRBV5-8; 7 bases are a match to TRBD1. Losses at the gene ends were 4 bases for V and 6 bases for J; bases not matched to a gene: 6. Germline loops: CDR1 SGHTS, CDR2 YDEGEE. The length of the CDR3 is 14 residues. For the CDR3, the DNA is TGTGCCAGCAGCAGGGACAGAGGGCCCGGGGAGCTGTTTTTT. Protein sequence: CASSRDRGPGELFF. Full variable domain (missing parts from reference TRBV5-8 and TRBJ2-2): EAGVTQSPTHLIKTRGQQATLRCSPISGHTSVYWYQQALGLGLQFLLWYDEGEERNRGNFPPRFSGRQFPNYSSELNVNALELEDSALYLCASSRDRGPGELFFGEGSRLTVL.

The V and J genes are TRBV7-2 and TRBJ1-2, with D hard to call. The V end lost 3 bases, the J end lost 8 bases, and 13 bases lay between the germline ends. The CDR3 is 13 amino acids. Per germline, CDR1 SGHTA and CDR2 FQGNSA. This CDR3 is CASSLEGIRGYTF. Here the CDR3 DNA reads TGTGCCAGCAGCTTGGAAGGGATCCGGGGCTACACCTTC.

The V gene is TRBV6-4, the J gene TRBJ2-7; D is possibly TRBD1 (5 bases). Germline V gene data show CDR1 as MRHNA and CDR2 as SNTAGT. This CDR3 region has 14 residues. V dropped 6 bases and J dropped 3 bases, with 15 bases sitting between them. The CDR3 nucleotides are TGTGCCAGCAGGCCCGACAGAGGAAGCTACGAGCAGTACTTC. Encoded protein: CASRPDRGSYEQYF.

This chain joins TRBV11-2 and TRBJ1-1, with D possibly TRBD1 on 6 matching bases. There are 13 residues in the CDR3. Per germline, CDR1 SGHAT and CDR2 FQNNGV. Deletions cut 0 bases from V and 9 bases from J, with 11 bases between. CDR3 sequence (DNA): TGTGCCAGCAGCTTAGATCGAGGGGGGAAAGCTTTCTTT. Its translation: CASSLDRGGKAFF.

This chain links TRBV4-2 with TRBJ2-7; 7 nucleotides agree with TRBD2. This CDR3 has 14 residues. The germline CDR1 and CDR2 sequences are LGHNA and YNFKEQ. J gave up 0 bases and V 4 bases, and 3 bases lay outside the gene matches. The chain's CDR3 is CASSPSGPSYEQYF. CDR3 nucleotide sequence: TGTGCCAGCAGCCCTAGCGGTCCCTCCTACGAGCAGTACTTC.

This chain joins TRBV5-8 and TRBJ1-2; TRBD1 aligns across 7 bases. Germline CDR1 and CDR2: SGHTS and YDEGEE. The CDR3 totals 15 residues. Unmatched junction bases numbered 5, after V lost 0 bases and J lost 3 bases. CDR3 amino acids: CASSLEPTGDYGYTF. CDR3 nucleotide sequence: TGTGCCAGCAGCTTGGAGCCCACAGGGGACTATGGCTACACCTTC.

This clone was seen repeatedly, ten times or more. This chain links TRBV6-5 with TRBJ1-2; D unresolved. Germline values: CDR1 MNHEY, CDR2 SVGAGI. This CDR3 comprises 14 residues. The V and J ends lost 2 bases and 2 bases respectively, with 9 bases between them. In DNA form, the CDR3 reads TGTGCCAGCAGTTACAAGGCGGGAAACTATGGCTACACCTTC. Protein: CASSYKAGNYGYTF.

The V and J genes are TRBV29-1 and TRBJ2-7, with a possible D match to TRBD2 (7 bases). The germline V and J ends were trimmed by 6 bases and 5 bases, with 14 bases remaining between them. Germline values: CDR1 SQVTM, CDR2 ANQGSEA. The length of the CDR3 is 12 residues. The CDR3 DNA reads TGCAGCGTCGCCAGGGGAGGGGACGAGCAGTACTTC. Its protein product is CSVARGGDEQYF.